The subject of this entry is one T cell receptor (beta chain). Antigen: not known. TCRdb processed the RACE reads anew with MiXCR; each CDR3 protein has one entry. Of roughly 100,000 distinct CDR3 sequences detected, less than 40% appear once; the ten largest clones hold less than 3%. This sample was included in a study of human T cells and chemical hapten exposure. The V gene's germline CDR1 is LNHNV and CDR2 YYDKDF (reference sequence). J gave up 2 bases and V 0 bases, and 10 bases lay outside the gene matches. This CDR3 contains 19 residues. Time point noted: patch test 3, about 24 weeks after DPC sensitization. The treatment was: therapeutic diphenylcyclopropenone sensitization with weekly scalp DPC. Donors were 18 to 70-year-old alopecia patients suitable for DPC. Study conclusions and caveats: Unchanged with DPC sensitization were TCRs above 1 in 1000 frequency. Expanded TCRs showed more large CDR3 clusters than pre-sensitization or healthy control sets.

The V gene is TRBV15, the J gene TRBJ2-4, with TRBD2 identical over 10 bases. This specimen consisted of whole blood, obtained in connection with sensitization to the hapten diphenylcyclopropenone (DPC). This TCR was sampled from a middle-aged man with alopecia areata. Some clones in this sample may be carry-over from other donors' samples. CDR3 DNA sequence: TGTGCCACCAGCAGAGATCTGGCGCTAGCGGGAGTAACCAAAAACATTCAGTACTTC. Protein sequence: CATSRDLALAGVTKNIQYF.